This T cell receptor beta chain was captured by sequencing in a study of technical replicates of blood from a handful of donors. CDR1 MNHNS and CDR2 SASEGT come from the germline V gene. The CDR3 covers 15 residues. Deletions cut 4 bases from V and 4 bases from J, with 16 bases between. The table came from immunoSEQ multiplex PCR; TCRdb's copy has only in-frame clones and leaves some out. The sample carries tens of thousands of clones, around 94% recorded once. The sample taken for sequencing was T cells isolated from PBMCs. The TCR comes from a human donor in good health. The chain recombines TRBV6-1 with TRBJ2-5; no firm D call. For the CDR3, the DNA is TGTGCCAGCAGTGCGCAGGCAGGCTCCGGAGAGACCCAGTACTTC. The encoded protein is CASSAQAGSGETQYF.